These 19 T cell receptor beta chains were all obtained from the same sample, sequenced in a study of T cell responses to AZD1222 COVID-19 vaccine. Using immunoSEQ multiplex PCR, the repertoire was profiled, and TCRdb retains in-frame clones only, with some absent. The repertoire holds 150,000 to 160,000 clones, with around 90% as singletons. The sequenced sample was peripheral blood, obtained on day 0 of AZD1222 vaccination. The receptors were sampled from an adult in good health.

This chain connects TRBV25-1 to TRBJ1-6; 7 bases are shared with TRBD1. Per the germline V gene, CDR1 is MGHDK and CDR2 is SYGVNS. V shed 9 bases, J shed 16 bases, and the junction held 12 bases outside the gene matches. The CDR3 extends over 12 amino acids. In nucleotides, the CDR3 is TGTGCCAGTCTGAGCTACGACAGGGAACTCCACTTT. Protein product: CASLSYDRELHF.

The V and J genes are TRBV5-4 and TRBJ1-2; D is perhaps TRBD1 (5 bases). V was shortened by 6 bases and J by 4 bases, with 13 bases between the two germline ends. The CDR3 spans 13 residues. CDR1 is SGHNT, CDR2 YYREEE, per germline (reference sequence). CDR3 nucleotide sequence: TGTGCCAGCAACTTAGAGGGGAGCTATGGCTACACCTTC. Translating it yields CASNLEGSYGYTF.

The chain links TRBV7-9 to TRBJ2-1; TRBD2 matches at 10 bases. Germline CDR1 SEHNR, CDR2 FQNEAQ (reference sequence). V lost 3 bases to trimming and J lost 3 bases; unmatched junction nucleotides: 2. The CDR3 is 15 amino acids. This CDR3 is CASSLGLANYNEQFF. For the CDR3, the DNA is TGTGCCAGCAGCTTGGGACTAGCGAACTACAATGAGCAGTTCTTC.

This chain joins TRBV19 and TRBJ1-2; D gene uncertain. CDR1 is LNHDA and CDR2 is SQIVND in the germline V gene (reference sequence). With 9 bases removed from V and 3 bases from J, the gap between germline ends came to 14 bases. The CDR3 length is 13 residues. CDR3 nucleotides: TGTGCCAGCACCCGAGGCGGGTACTATGGCTACACCTTC. The encoded protein is CASTRGGYYGYTF.

The V call is TRBV5-4, the J call TRBJ1-1; no reliable D call. The germline V gene encodes CDR1 SGHNT and CDR2 YYREEE (reference sequence). This CDR3 region has 14 residues. V was cut by 3 bases and J by 5 bases, with 14 bases left in between. The CDR3 nucleotides are TGTGCCAGCAGCTCATCCATGGTCCCAACTGAAGCTTTCTTT. Its translation is CASSSSMVPTEAFF.

This clone has only a few counts. The genes are TRBV5-4 and TRBJ2-3; maybe TRBD1 (5 bases). The CDR3 runs to 15 residues. Deletions cut 5 bases from V and 0 bases from J, with 13 bases between. The germline V gene encodes CDR1 SGHNT and CDR2 YYREEE (reference sequence). CDR3 amino acids: CASRDQRGSTDTQYF. The CDR3 coding sequence is TGTGCCAGCAGAGACCAAAGGGGAAGCACAGATACGCAGTATTTT.

The rearrangement links TRBV2 to TRBJ2-6, with D unresolved. CDR3 length: 16 amino acids. CDR1 is SNHLY and CDR2 is FYNNEI in the germline V gene. The germline V and J ends were trimmed by 0 bases and 0 bases, with 6 bases remaining between them. In nucleotides, the CDR3 is TGTGCCAGCAGTGAAGCAGGGCCCTCTGGGGCCAACGTCCTGACTTTC. This codes for CASSEAGPSGANVLTF.

The chain is built from TRBV13 and TRBJ1-2; 7 positions agree with TRBD1. CDR1 and CDR2 (germline): PRHDT, FYEKMQ (reference sequence). Trimming cost V 6 bases and J 3 bases; bases outside gene matches: 10. This CDR3 spans 15 amino acids. The CDR3 sequence is CASSLNTGVHYGYTF. The CDR3 DNA reads as TGTGCCAGCAGTTTAAACACAGGGGTGCACTATGGCTACACCTTC. Combining the CDR3 with reference TRBV13 and TRBJ1-2 gives the whole variable domain AAGVIQSPRHLIKEKRETATLKCYPIPRHDTVYWYQQGPGQDPQFLISFYEKMQSDKGSIPDRFSAQQFSDYHSELNMSSLELGDSALYFCASSLNTGVHYGYTFGSGTRLTVV.

This chain connects TRBV15 to TRBJ1-1; 9 bases are a match to TRBD1. This CDR3 has 16 amino acids. J was trimmed by 1 base and V by 1 base; bases with no gene match: 4. The germline gives CDR1 LNHNV, CDR2 YYDKDF (reference sequence). The CDR3 DNA is TGTGCCACCAGCAGAGGGACAGGGGCAGGGAACACTGAAGCTTTCTTT. It translates to CATSRGTGAGNTEAFF.

The V call is TRBV7-2, the J call TRBJ2-7, with a possible D match to TRBD2 (5 bases). The CDR3 extends over 14 amino acids. V was clipped by 5 bases and J by 0 bases, with 11 bases between them. Germline V lookup: CDR1 SGHTA, CDR2 FQGNSA. For the CDR3, the DNA is TGTGCCAGCAGCCGCACTAGGAGCTCCTACGAGCAGTACTTC. Its translation: CASSRTRSSYEQYF.

The V and J genes are TRBV9 and TRBJ2-1, with 12 bases matching TRBD2. CDR1 and CDR2 from the germline V gene are SGDLS and YYNGEE. V was clipped by 3 bases and J by 5 bases; unmatched bases: 9. The CDR3 loop spans 17 amino acids. The chain's CDR3 is CASSEPLAGGHHNEQFF. CDR3 nucleotides: TGTGCCAGCAGCGAGCCTCTAGCGGGAGGGCATCACAATGAGCAGTTCTTC. The complete variable domain, with remaining parts taken from reference TRBV9 and TRBJ2-1, reads DSGVTQTPKHLITATGQRVTLRCSPRSGDLSVYWYQQSLDQGLQFLIQYYNGEERAKGNILERFSAQQFPDLHSELNLSSLELGDSALYFCASSEPLAGGHHNEQFFGPGTRLTVL.

The chain joins TRBV29-1 to TRBJ2-5, with D perhaps matching TRBD1 (6 bases). The CDR3 contains 13 residues. Germline CDR1 reads SQVTM; CDR2 reads ANQGSEA. Trimming cost V 4 bases and J 3 bases, with 12 bases left between them. In nucleotides, the CDR3 is TGCAGCGTTGTCGCGTCAGGGGAAGAGACCCAGTACTTC. It is translated as CSVVASGEETQYF.

The J gene is TRBJ1-5, the V gene TRBV7-9; D ambiguous. Germline-derived CDR1 and CDR2 are SEHNR and FQNEAQ (reference sequence). V dropped 1 base and J dropped 2 bases, with 9 bases sitting between them. There are 15 residues in the CDR3. CDR3 in DNA: TGTGCCAGCAGCTTAGACGCGGCGGGCAATCAGCCCCAGCATTTT. It is translated as CASSLDAAGNQPQHF. Looking up the rest from reference TRBV7-9 and TRBJ1-5 gives the full variable domain: DTGVSQNPRHKITKRGQNVTFRCDPISEHNRLYWYRQTLGQGPEFLTYFQNEAQLEKSRLLSDRFSAERPKGSFSTLEIQRTEQGDSAMYLCASSLDAAGNQPQHFGDGTRLSIL.

The rearrangement uses TRBV12-5 and TRBJ2-3; possibly TRBD2 for D (6 bases). V lost 4 bases, J lost 4 bases, and 9 bases lay in between. This CDR3 spans 13 amino acids. Germline-derived CDR1 and CDR2 are LGHNT and FRNRAP. The CDR3 sequence: CASGSWGADTQYF. CDR3 DNA sequence: TGTGCTAGTGGTTCGTGGGGGGCAGATACGCAGTATTTT.

The chain uses TRBV7-8 and TRBJ1-1, with a tentative D call TRBD1 (5 bases). This CDR3 contains 15 residues. Germline values: CDR1 SGHVS, CDR2 FQNEAQ. Trimming stripped 4 bases from V and 4 bases from J, with 16 bases between. Written as DNA, the CDR3 is TGTGCCAGCAGCTCTGTGTTTGGGGGGTCCACTGAAGCTTTCTTT. Its protein product is CASSSVFGGSTEAFF.

The chain carries TRBV2 and TRBJ1-2, with 11 positions matching TRBD1. V lost 5 bases to trimming and J lost 3 bases; unmatched junction nucleotides: 5. The CDR3 is made up of 15 amino acids. CDR1 SNHLY and CDR2 FYNNEI come from the germline V gene. The CDR3 protein is CASSPGDRGDYGYTF. In DNA, the CDR3 is TGTGCCAGCAGTCCAGGGGACAGGGGGGACTATGGCTACACCTTC.

The gene calls are TRBV3-1 (or the pseudogene TRBV3-2) and TRBJ1-6, with D possibly TRBD1 on 5 matching bases. Germline values: CDR1 LGHDT, CDR2 YNNKEL (reference sequence). The CDR3 length is 16 residues. The V and J ends lost 3 bases and 0 bases respectively, with 9 bases between them. CDR3 sequence: CASSQWQGSYNSPLHF. The DNA for the CDR3 is TGTGCCAGCAGCCAGTGGCAGGGCTCCTATAATTCACCCCTCCACTTT.

The CDR3 region is CASSIGDFSNQPQHF. The CDR3 DNA follows: TGTGCCAGTAGTATAGGGGACTTTAGCAATCAGCCCCAGCATTTT. This chain links TRBV19 with TRBJ1-5, with D tentatively TRBD1 (5 bases). CDR3 length: 15 amino acids. Germline CDR1 LNHDA, CDR2 SQIVND (reference sequence). Trimming pared 1 base from V and 0 bases from J, leaving 7 bases between.

The genes are TRBV5-1 and TRBJ2-7; 7 nucleotides match TRBD1. The germline V gene encodes CDR1 SGHRS and CDR2 YFSETQ. The CDR3 length is 14 residues. J gave up 2 bases and V 4 bases, and 6 bases lay outside the gene matches. The CDR3 bases are TGCGCCAGCAGCCCGGCGACAGGGACCTACGAGCAGTACTTC. Translated: CASSPATGTYEQYF.